A single sample is the source of the 30 T cell receptor beta chains below, sequenced in a study of control samples from healthy donors and cancer patients. The method was immunoSEQ multiplex PCR; TCRdb's version includes in-frame clones alone and lacks a portion of them. The sample yields about 190,000 clones, about 90% seen once. Sequenced material: blood. These receptors all come from a man aged 25 to 45 in good health.

The chain recombines TRBV7-9 with TRBJ2-1; TRBD2 matches 8 bases. Germline-derived CDR1 and CDR2 are SEHNR and FQNEAQ (reference sequence). The CDR3 length is 15 residues. Unmatched junction bases numbered 3, after V lost 3 bases and J lost 2 bases. CDR3 sequence reads: CASSFDGGAYNEQFF. For the CDR3, the DNA is TGTGCCAGCAGCTTTGACGGGGGGGCCTACAATGAGCAGTTCTTC.

This chain connects TRBV10-2 to TRBJ1-2, with a tentative D call TRBD1 (5 bases). Deletions cut 4 bases from V and 2 bases from J, with 23 bases between. The CDR3 is 18 residues long. Per germline, CDR1 WSHSY and CDR2 SAAADI. The CDR3, as DNA: TGCGCCAGCAGTGTACGGCAGGGTCTAGCTACTATGAACTATGGCTACACCTTC. It codes for CASSVRQGLATMNYGYTF.

The chain is built from TRBV23-1 and TRBJ1-1; the D is unclear. TRBV23-1 is an open reading frame whose function is uncertain. The CDR3 is made up of 13 amino acids. The V end lost 4 bases, the J end lost 4 bases, and 10 bases lay between the germline ends. The CDR3 DNA sequence: TGCGCCAGCAGTCCCCTCATGACCACTGAAGCTTTCTTT. Translating gives CASSPLMTTEAFF.

The chain employs TRBV30 and TRBJ1-1, with D possibly TRBD1 on 5 matching bases. The CDR3 has 11 amino acids. The V gene lost 5 bases and the J gene lost 4 bases, with 8 bases spanning the gap. The germline CDR1 and CDR2 sequences are GTSNPN and SVGIG (reference sequence). The CDR3 region has the DNA TGTGCCTGGTCCCAGGGCACTGAAGCTTTCTTT. Protein product: CAWSQGTEAFF.

This chain connects TRBV5-5 to TRBJ1-4; 7 bases align to TRBD1. V lost 1 base to trimming and J lost 5 bases; unmatched junction nucleotides: 8. The CDR3 has 16 residues. Per germline, CDR1 SGHKS and CDR2 YYEKEE (reference sequence). CDR3 sequence reads: CASSLLGGRGNEKLFF. In nucleotides, the CDR3 is TGTGCCAGCAGCTTGCTGGGGGGCAGGGGGAATGAAAAACTGTTTTTT.

This rearrangement joins TRBV7-9 to TRBJ2-1; 8 nucleotides match TRBD1. V lost 5 bases to trimming and J lost 3 bases; unmatched junction nucleotides: 12. CDR1 SEHNR and CDR2 FQNEAQ come from the germline V gene (reference sequence). The CDR3 runs 17 residues. This CDR3 reads CASSRRTGLTHYNEQFF. The CDR3 DNA sequence: TGTGCCAGCAGCCGCAGGACAGGGCTCACTCACTACAATGAGCAGTTCTTC.

The V and J genes are TRBV18 and TRBJ1-3; no clear D. The CDR3 consists of 14 residues. The V gene's germline CDR1 is KGHSH and CDR2 LQKENI. V lost 1 base, J lost 0 bases, and 4 bases lay in between. CDR3 protein: CASSPRASGNTIYF. Written as DNA, the CDR3 is TGTGCCAGCTCACCACGTGCCTCTGGAAACACCATATATTTT.

The rearrangement joins TRBV9 to TRBJ1-5, with D possibly being TRBD1 (6 bases). The V and J ends lost 2 bases and 7 bases respectively, with 13 bases between them. The CDR3 is 14 amino acids. CDR1 is SGDLS, CDR2 YYNGEE, per germline. DNA of the CDR3: TGTGCCAGCAGCGTCGGGGGGCTGGGACAGCCCCAGCATTTT. Translated, it gives CASSVGGLGQPQHF.

V usage is TRBV2 and J usage is TRBJ1-5; no definite D call. The CDR3 spans 12 residues. In germline, CDR1 is SNHLY, CDR2 FYNNEI. V was clipped by 7 bases and J by 0 bases, with 4 bases between them. CDR3 coding DNA: TGTGCCAGCATGAATAGCAATCAGCCCCAGCATTTT. Residues: CASMNSNQPQHF.

The chain joins TRBV5-6 to TRBJ2-2; tentative D call: TRBD1 (5 bases). The length of the CDR3 is 15 residues. Trimming took off 2 bases at V and 0 bases at J, with 8 bases between the two ends. CDR1 and CDR2 (germline): SGHDT, YYEEEE. The CDR3 nucleotides are TGTGCCAGCAGCTTTCGGACATCGAACACCGGGGAGCTGTTTTTT. This encodes CASSFRTSNTGELFF.

The CDR3 loop reads CASSPLTGNQPQHF. For the CDR3, the DNA is TGTGCCAGCTCACCACTGACAGGGAATCAGCCCCAGCATTTT. The V gene is TRBV18, the J gene TRBJ1-5, with 7 bases matching TRBD1. CDR1 KGHSH and CDR2 LQKENI come from the germline V gene. Losses at the gene ends were 1 base for V and 4 bases for J; bases not matched to a gene: 1. The CDR3 is 14 amino acids.

This chain connects TRBV3-1 (or the pseudogene TRBV3-2) to TRBJ2-2; possibly TRBD2 for D (5 bases). The CDR3 totals 15 residues. Trimming took 4 bases from V and 2 from J, leaving 11 bases between them. Germline V gives CDR1 LGHDT, CDR2 YNNKEL (reference sequence). In DNA form, the CDR3 reads TGTGCCAGCAGCCGCTCGGGAACTAACACCGGGGAGCTGTTTTTT. It codes for CASSRSGTNTGELFF.

The V and J genes are TRBV27 and TRBJ1-2; maybe TRBD1 (5 bases). The V end lost 6 bases, the J end lost 5 bases, and 13 bases lay between the germline ends. CDR1 and CDR2 (germline): MNHEY, SMNVEV (reference sequence). This CDR3 has 13 amino acids. In nucleotides, the CDR3 is TGTGCCAGCAGGGCCGGGACGGATTATGGCTACACCTTC. This codes for CASRAGTDYGYTF.

The V and J genes are TRBV19 and TRBJ2-1; D is uncertain. The V end was cut by 4 bases, the J end by 4 bases, with 17 bases between. Looked up from germline, CDR1 is LNHDA and CDR2 is SQIVND (reference sequence). The CDR3 has 16 amino acids. CDR3 residues: CASSSNSLKGYNEQFF. Written as DNA, the CDR3 is TGTGCCAGTAGTAGCAACAGTCTTAAAGGGTACAATGAGCAGTTCTTC. The variable domain in full, completed from reference TRBV19 and TRBJ2-1, reads DGGITQSPKYLFRKEGQNVTLSCEQNLNHDAMYWYRQDPGQGLRLIYYSQIVNDFQKGDIAEGYSVSREKKESFPLTVTSAQKNPTAFYLCASSSNSLKGYNEQFFGPGTRLTVL.

V is TRBV5-1 and J is TRBJ2-3; D tentatively reads TRBD1 or TRBD2 (5 bases each). The germline V and J ends were trimmed by 7 bases and 1 base, with 7 bases remaining between them. This CDR3 has 12 residues. Germline CDR1 and CDR2: SGHRS and YFSETQ. The CDR3 reads CASGGGTDTQYF. Written as DNA, the CDR3 is TGCGCCAGCGGGGGAGGCACAGATACGCAGTATTTT.

The chain links TRBV19 to TRBJ1-1; unclear D gene. The CDR3 extends over 13 amino acids. The germline V and J ends were trimmed by 5 bases and 5 bases, with 12 bases remaining between them. Germline CDR1 and CDR2: LNHDA and SQIVND (reference sequence). The CDR3 region is CASSPQWRTEAFF. DNA of the CDR3: TGTGCCAGTAGTCCCCAGTGGAGAACTGAAGCTTTCTTT.

In its sample, this clone was seen a few times. The chain joins TRBV7-9 to TRBJ1-2; the match to TRBD1 covers 7 bases. V shed 1 base, J shed 6 bases, and the junction held 5 bases outside the gene matches. CDR3 size: 14 residues. Germline CDR1 reads SEHNR; CDR2 reads FQNEAQ (reference sequence). In nucleotides, the CDR3 is TGTGCCAGCAGCTTAGACAGGGGCCGTCATGGCTACACCTTC. Translating it yields CASSLDRGRHGYTF.

The gene calls are TRBV24-1 and TRBJ2-4; D ambiguous. Deletions cut 5 bases from V and 0 bases from J, with 7 bases between. Germline values: CDR1 KGHDR, CDR2 SFDVKD. The CDR3 is made up of 14 amino acids. The CDR3 reads CATSGLKAKNIQYF. CDR3 DNA: TGTGCCACCAGTGGCCTGAAAGCCAAAAACATTCAGTACTTC.

The chain recombines TRBV12-3 or TRBV12-4 with TRBJ1-3; D not certain. V lost 1 base to trimming and J lost 8 bases, with 3 bases between them. The CDR3 is 11 residues long. The CDR3 loop is CASSLGDTIYF. The CDR3 DNA sequence: TGTGCCAGCAGTTTAGGAGACACCATATATTTT.

This rearrangement joins TRBV4-1 to TRBJ2-7, with D perhaps matching TRBD2 (5 bases). There are 15 residues in the CDR3. The V gene lost 4 bases and the J gene lost 7 bases, with 20 bases spanning the gap. The V gene's germline CDR1 is MGHRA and CDR2 YSYEKL. CDR3 protein: CASSPGLSNRREQYF. CDR3 DNA: TGCGCCAGCAGCCCTGGGCTCAGTAACCGGAGGGAGCAGTACTTC.

Here the CDR3 DNA reads TGTGCCAGCAGTCCGACAGGGGTAGGGGAATCACCCCTCCACTTT. It translates to CASSPTGVGESPLHF. This rearrangement joins TRBV28 to TRBJ1-6; 8 bases are shared with TRBD1. CDR3 length equals 15 residues. Germline V gene sequence: CDR1 MDHEN, CDR2 SYDVKM. The ends lost 5 bases at V and 10 bases at J; junction bases unmatched: 10.

The chain employs TRBV7-6 and TRBJ2-4, with D unclear. Germline-derived CDR1 and CDR2 are SGHVS and FNYEAQ. This CDR3 is 15 amino acids long. V lost 8 bases to trimming and J lost 0 bases, with 14 bases between them. The CDR3 reads CASAEGSLAKNIQYF. Written as DNA, the CDR3 is TGTGCCAGCGCCGAAGGAAGCCTAGCCAAAAACATTCAGTACTTC.

J is TRBJ1-4 and V is TRBV11-2; D is perhaps TRBD1 (6 bases). The germline CDR1 and CDR2 sequences are SGHAT and FQNNGV. V was pared by 0 bases and J by 8 bases, with 16 bases between. This CDR3 has 16 residues. CDR3 in amino acids: CASSLDLRGRVEKLFF. CDR3 bases: TGTGCCAGCAGCTTAGACCTCAGGGGCCGAGTCGAAAAACTGTTTTTT.

The chain recombines TRBV19 with TRBJ2-1; D not certain. This CDR3 has 13 residues. CDR1 and CDR2 (germline): LNHDA, SQIVND (reference sequence). Deletions cut 1 base from V and 4 bases from J, with 5 bases between. CDR3 amino acids: CASSIVAYNEQFF. The CDR3 DNA reads TGTGCCAGTAGTATAGTGGCGTACAATGAGCAGTTCTTC.

The chain uses TRBV30 and TRBJ1-6; tentative D call: TRBD1 (6 bases). The CDR3 spans 19 residues. The germline V gene has CDR1 GTSNPN and CDR2 SVGIG (reference sequence). V dropped 3 bases and J dropped 1 base, with 22 bases sitting between them. The CDR3 DNA sequence: TGTGCCTGGAGCGCGGATGGGGAAACAGGGAGATCCTATAATTCACCCCTCCACTTT. The encoded protein is CAWSADGETGRSYNSPLHF.

The gene calls are TRBV12-3 or TRBV12-4 and TRBJ2-1, with D unclear. This CDR3 spans 13 amino acids. V was shortened by 6 bases and J by 0 bases, with 6 bases between the two germline ends. This CDR3 reads CASRPSSYNEQFF. CDR3 in DNA: TGTGCCAGCAGACCCTCCTCCTACAATGAGCAGTTCTTC.

The chain employs TRBV14 and TRBJ2-7; D is unclear. There are 15 residues in the CDR3. The V gene's germline CDR1 is SGHDN and CDR2 FVKESK. The V gene lost 4 bases and the J gene lost 0 bases, with 13 bases spanning the gap. The CDR3 spells CASSPPHTNSYEQYF. The CDR3 region has the DNA TGTGCCAGCAGCCCCCCCCACACAAACTCCTACGAGCAGTACTTC.

The count of this clone is one. The chain is built from TRBV7-8 and TRBJ2-2; the D is unclear. Trimming stripped 1 base from V and 3 bases from J, with 9 bases between. CDR1 and CDR2 (germline): SGHVS, FQNEAQ. This CDR3 has 15 amino acids. The CDR3, as DNA: TGTGCCAGCAGCTTAGTTCGGCAGCACACCGGGGAGCTGTTTTTT. Amino acid sequence: CASSLVRQHTGELFF.

This clone was observed a single time. This chain joins TRBV4-1 and TRBJ1-5; 7 bases agree with TRBD1. The CDR3 spans 14 residues. Germline V gene lookup returns CDR1 MGHRA and CDR2 YSYEKL. V lost 3 bases, J lost 7 bases, and 6 bases stayed unmatched. In nucleotides, the CDR3 is TGCGCCAGCAGCCATAGACAGGGTGGACAGCCCCAGCATTTT. Translation: CASSHRQGGQPQHF.

This clone was found a few times. The chain couples TRBV28 to TRBJ1-5; D uncertain. Germline loops: CDR1 MDHEN, CDR2 SYDVKM. The CDR3 loop spans 14 amino acids. V lost 7 bases, J lost 2 bases, and 12 bases lay in between. CDR3 residues: CASTVPRGNQPQHF. CDR3 coding DNA: TGTGCCAGCACTGTCCCTAGGGGCAATCAGCCCCAGCATTTT.